This T cell receptor (beta chain) stems from a study of cytomegalovirus exposure and HLA in healthy donors. CDR1 SGHRS and CDR2 YFSETQ come from the germline V gene. V gave up 4 bases and J gave up 9 bases; unmatched junction bases: 12. CDR3 size: 15 residues. This PCR relied on a set of 60 Vbeta primers and 13 Jbeta primers. The table came from immunoSEQ multiplex PCR; TCRdb's copy has only in-frame clones and leaves some out. The sample shows some 160,000 clones, around four fifths of them seen only once. The chain joins TRBV5-1 to TRBJ2-1, with 8 bases that match TRBD1. The sequenced material came from PBMCs. This receptor was taken from a woman between 25 and 40 years old in good health and CMV-seronegative. The CDR3 loop reads CASSNTGGTRIEQFF. CDR3 nucleotides: TGCGCCAGCAGCAATACAGGGGGGACGCGAATTGAGCAGTTCTTC.